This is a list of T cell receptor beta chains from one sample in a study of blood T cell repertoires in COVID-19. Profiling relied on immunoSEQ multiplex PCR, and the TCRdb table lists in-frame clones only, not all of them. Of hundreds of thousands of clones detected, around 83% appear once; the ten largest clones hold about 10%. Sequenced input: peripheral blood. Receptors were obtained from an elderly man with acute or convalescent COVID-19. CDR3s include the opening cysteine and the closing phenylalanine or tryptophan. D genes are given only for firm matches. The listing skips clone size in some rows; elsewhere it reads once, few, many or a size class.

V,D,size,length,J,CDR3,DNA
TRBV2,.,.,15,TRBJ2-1,CASSEALYRGDEQFF,TGTGCCAGCAGTGAAGCGCTTTATCGGGGAGATGAGCAGTTCTTC
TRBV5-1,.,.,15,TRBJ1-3,CASSLRGGGGNTIYF,TGCGCCAGCAGCCTTCGGGGAGGGGGAGGAAACACCATATATTTT
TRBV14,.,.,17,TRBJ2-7,CASSHTPGTAGYYEQYF,TGTGCCAGCAGCCACACCCCCGGGACTGCAGGCTACTACGAGCAGTACTTC
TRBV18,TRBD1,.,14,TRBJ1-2,CASSPGTGGYGYTF,TGTGCCAGCTCACCCGGGACAGGCGGCTATGGCTACACCTTC
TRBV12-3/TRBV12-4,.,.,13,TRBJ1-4,CASKREGGEKLFF,TGTGCCAGCAAGAGGGAGGGCGGCGAAAAACTGTTTTTT
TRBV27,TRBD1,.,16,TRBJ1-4,CASSGQGASTNEKLFF,TGTGCCAGCAGTGGCCAGGGGGCGTCAACTAATGAAAAACTGTTTTTT
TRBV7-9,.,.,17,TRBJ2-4,CASSLADPPGSEDIQYF,TGTGCCAGCAGCTTAGCTGACCCCCCGGGTAGTGAGGACATTCAGTACTTC
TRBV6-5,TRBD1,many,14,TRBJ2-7,CASNRGQGAREQYF,TGTGCCAGCAACCGGGGACAGGGGGCGCGGGAGCAGTACTTC
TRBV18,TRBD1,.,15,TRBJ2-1,CASSPGTGDYNEQFF,TGTGCCAGCTCACCGGGGACAGGGGACTACAATGAGCAGTTCTTC
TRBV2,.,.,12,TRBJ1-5,CASSVGNQPQHF,TGTGCCAGCAGCGTAGGCAATCAGCCCCAGCATTTT
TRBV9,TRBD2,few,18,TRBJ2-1,CASSASGTSGRSHNEQFF,TGTGCCAGCAGCGCCTCCGGGACTAGCGGGAGATCCCACAATGAGCAGTTCTTC
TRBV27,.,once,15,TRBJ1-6,CASSPKGVKNSPLHF,TGTGCCAGCAGCCCCAAGGGGGTAAAGAATTCACCCCTCCACTTT
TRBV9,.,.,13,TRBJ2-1,CASSVGTDNEQFF,TGTGCCAGCAGCGTAGGGACTGACAATGAGCAGTTCTTC
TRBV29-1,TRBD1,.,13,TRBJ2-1,CSVGTGDYNEQFF,TGCAGCGTCGGGACAGGAGACTACAATGAGCAGTTCTTC
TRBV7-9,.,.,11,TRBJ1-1,CASSPPAIAFF,TGTGCCAGCAGCCCACCAGCGATAGCTTTCTTT
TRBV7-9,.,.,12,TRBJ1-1,CASSLKNTEAFF,TGTGCCAGCAGCCTAAAGAACACTGAAGCTTTCTTT
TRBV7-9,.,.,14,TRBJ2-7,CASSFTGTRGEQYF,TGTGCCAGCAGCTTCACCGGGACTCGAGGGGAGCAGTACTTC
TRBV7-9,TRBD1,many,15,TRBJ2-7,CASSETGTVHYEQYF,TGTGCCAGCAGCGAAACCGGGACAGTTCACTACGAGCAGTACTTC
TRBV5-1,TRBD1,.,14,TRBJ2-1,CASSLDGQGNPFFF,TGCGCCAGCAGCTTGGACGGACAGGGTAATCCCTTTTTCTTC
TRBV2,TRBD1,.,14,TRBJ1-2,CASSYRGLNYGYTF,TGTGCCAGCAGTTACAGGGGGCTCAACTATGGCTACACCTTC
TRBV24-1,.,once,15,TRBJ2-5,CATSDPGTNQETQYF,TGTGCCACCAGTGATCCCGGGACAAACCAAGAGACCCAGTACTTC
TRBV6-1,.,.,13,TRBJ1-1,CASSEARGVLAFF,TGTGCCAGCAGTGAAGCCAGGGGCGTTTTGGCTTTCTTT
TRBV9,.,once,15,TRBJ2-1,CASSVVGTSYNEQFF,TGTGCCAGCAGCGTAGTGGGGACAAGCTACAATGAGCAGTTCTTC
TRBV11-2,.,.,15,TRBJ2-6,CASSLTAATANVLTF,TGTGCCAGCAGCTTAACGGCGGCGACGGCCAACGTCCTGACTTTC
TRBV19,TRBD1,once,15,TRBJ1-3,CASMPGQGAGNTIYF,TGTGCCAGTATGCCCGGACAGGGGGCTGGAAACACCATATATTTT
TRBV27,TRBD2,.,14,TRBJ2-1,CASGAGGPYNEQFF,TGTGCCAGCGGCGCGGGAGGCCCTTACAATGAGCAGTTCTTC
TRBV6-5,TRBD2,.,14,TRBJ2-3,CASRSLAGGDTQYF,TGTGCCAGCCGTTCGCTAGCGGGAGGGGATACGCAGTATTTT
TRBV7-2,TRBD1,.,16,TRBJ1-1,CASNGGGTGGFTEAFF,TGTGCCAGCAACGGGGGCGGGACAGGGGGCTTCACTGAAGCTTTCTTT
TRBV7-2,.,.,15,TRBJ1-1,CASSLGVGVNTEAFF,TGTGCCAGCAGCTTAGGTGTAGGGGTGAACACTGAAGCTTTCTTT
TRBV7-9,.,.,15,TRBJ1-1,CASSLEYSVNTEAFF,TGTGCCAGCAGCTTAGAATATTCCGTGAACACTGAAGCTTTCTTT
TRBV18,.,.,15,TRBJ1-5,CASSFRGGRDQPQHF,TGTGCCAGCTCATTTAGGGGGGGCAGGGATCAGCCCCAGCATTTT
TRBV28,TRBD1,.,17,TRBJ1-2,CASRSGQGALANYGYTF,TGTGCCAGCAGAAGCGGACAGGGGGCCTTAGCTAACTATGGCTACACCTTC
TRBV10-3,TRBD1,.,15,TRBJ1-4,CAISGGTGVGEKLFF,TGTGCCATCAGCGGAGGGACAGGGGTTGGCGAAAAACTGTTTTTT
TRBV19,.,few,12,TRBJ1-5,CASSPGRQPQHF,TGTGCCAGTAGCCCAGGGAGGCAGCCCCAGCATTTT
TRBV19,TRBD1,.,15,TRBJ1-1,CASSPRTGGYTEAFF,TGTGCCAGTAGCCCAAGGACAGGGGGTTACACTGAAGCTTTCTTT
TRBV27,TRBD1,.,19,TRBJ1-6,CASSLFSPGTGGGGSPLHF,TGTGCCAGCAGTTTATTCTCGCCCGGGACAGGCGGGGGCGGTTCACCCCTCCACTTT
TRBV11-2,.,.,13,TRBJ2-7,CASSPGQNYEQYF,TGTGCCAGCAGCCCGGGACAAAACTACGAGCAGTACTTC
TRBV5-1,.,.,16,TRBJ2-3,CASSLAVQGYTDTQYF,TGCGCCAGCAGCTTGGCCGTCCAGGGGTACACAGATACGCAGTATTTT
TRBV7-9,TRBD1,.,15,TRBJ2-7,CASSSTGGLSYEQYF,TGTGCCAGCAGCTCCACAGGGGGCCTTTCCTACGAGCAGTACTTC
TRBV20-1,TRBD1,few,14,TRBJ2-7,CSASGQGSIVEQYF,TGCAGTGCTAGTGGACAGGGAAGTATCGTAGAGCAGTACTTC
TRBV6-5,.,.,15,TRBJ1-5,CASRSTGPGDQPQHF,TGTGCCAGCAGGTCGACAGGCCCCGGGGATCAGCCCCAGCATTTT
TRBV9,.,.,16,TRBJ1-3,CASSVTDTSSGNTIYF,TGTGCCAGCAGCGTTACCGACACCAGCTCTGGAAACACCATATATTTT
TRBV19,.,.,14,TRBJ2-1,CASTLGGRWNEQFF,TGTGCCAGTACCCTCGGGGGGCGGTGGAATGAGCAGTTCTTC
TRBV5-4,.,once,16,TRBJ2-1,CASSPPQRSSYNEQFF,TGTGCCAGCAGCCCCCCCCAGCGGAGCTCCTACAATGAGCAGTTCTTC
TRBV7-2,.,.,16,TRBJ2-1,CASSRQQTNSYNEQFF,TGTGCCAGCAGTCGACAACAGACAAACTCCTACAATGAGCAGTTCTTC
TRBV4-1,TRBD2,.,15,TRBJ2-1,CASKRGGGAYNEQFF,TGCGCCAGCAAGCGGGGCGGGGGAGCCTACAATGAGCAGTTCTTC
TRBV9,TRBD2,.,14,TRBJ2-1,CASSGTSGSNEQFF,TGTGCCAGCAGCGGGACTAGCGGGAGCAATGAGCAGTTCTTC
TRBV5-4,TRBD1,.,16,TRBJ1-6,CASSLEGQGSNSPLHF,TGTGCCAGCAGCTTGGAGGGACAGGGGAGTAATTCACCCCTCCACTTT
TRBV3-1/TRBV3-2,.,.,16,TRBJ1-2,CASSQDRLSGAYGYTF,TGTGCCAGCAGCCAAGATCGTTTGTCAGGGGCCTATGGCTACACCTTC
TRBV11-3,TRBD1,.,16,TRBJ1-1,CASSLGLGQGNTEAFF,TGTGCCAGCAGCTTAGGTCTAGGACAGGGGAACACTGAAGCTTTCTTT
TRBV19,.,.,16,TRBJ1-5,CASSVFGTSSNQPQHF,TGTGCCAGTAGTGTCTTCGGGACATCCAGCAATCAGCCCCAGCATTTT
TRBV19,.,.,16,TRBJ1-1,CASSTPILRANTEAFF,TGTGCCAGTAGTACCCCCATTCTGAGGGCGAACACTGAAGCTTTCTTT
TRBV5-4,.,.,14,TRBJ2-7,CASSLADRSYEQYF,TGTGCCAGCAGCTTGGCTGACAGGTCCTACGAGCAGTACTTC
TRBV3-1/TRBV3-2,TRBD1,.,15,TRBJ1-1,CASSPRDRGQTEAFF,TGTGCCAGCAGCCCCCGGGACAGGGGACAAACTGAAGCTTTCTTT
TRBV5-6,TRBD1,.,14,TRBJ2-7,CASSFDRGTYEQYF,TGTGCCAGCAGCTTCGACAGGGGGACCTACGAGCAGTACTTC
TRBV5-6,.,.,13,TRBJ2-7,CASSLDRSYEQYF,TGTGCCAGCAGCTTGGACAGGTCCTACGAGCAGTACTTC
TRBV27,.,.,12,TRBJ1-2,CASSQLGGGYTF,TGTGCCAGCAGTCAACTCGGGGGAGGCTACACCTTC
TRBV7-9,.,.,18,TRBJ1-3,CASSSLIGGGISGNTIYF,TGTGCCAGCAGCTCCCTTATCGGGGGAGGCATCTCTGGAAACACCATATATTTT
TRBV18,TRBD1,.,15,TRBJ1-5,CASSPGTGALRPQHF,TGTGCCAGCTCACCGGGGACAGGGGCCCTCAGGCCCCAGCATTTT